This T cell receptor beta chain was sequenced for a study of blood T cell repertoires in COVID-19. Study-level information: Both acute and convalescent COVID-19 samples were obtained from the United States, Italy and Spain. Sources were T cells, B-cell-depleted T cells, or PBMCs; the material itself was cDNA or gDNA.

Study processing details: Reference gene primers were amplified, and this amplification served to estimate nucleated cell counts. TCRdb's copy holds only in-frame clones and misses some; the assay was immunoSEQ multiplex PCR. V, J and clone size reflect that table, while D and trimming were determined from the DNA. The table records about 160,000 clones, 86% of them present only once. CDR3 size: 17 residues. J lost 3 bases, V lost 2 bases, and 8 bases had no gene match. Germline V gene data show CDR1 as SQVTM and CDR2 as ANQGSEA. This chain joins TRBV29-1 and TRBJ2-2; 11 positions match TRBD2. The sequence derives from a woman aged 70 to 79 with acute or convalescent COVID-19. Sequenced input: peripheral blood. The CDR3 reads CSVEQTSGNRDTGELFF. The DNA for the CDR3 is TGCAGCGTTGAACAGACTAGCGGGAACCGGGACACCGGGGAGCTGTTTTTT.